These T cell receptor beta chains were read from a single sample in a study of somatic mutations in cytotoxic T cells in rheumatoid arthritis. The repertoire was sequenced with immunoSEQ multiplex PCR; TCRdb's copy has only in-frame clones and lacks some. The sample records approximately 5,800 clones, approximately 78% being singletons. Sample: CD8+ T cells sorted from blood. These TCRs come from an adult with rheumatoid arthritis. Each CDR3 is given with its conserved first and last residue. The D gene is left open where the match is weak. Clone size, where shown, is once, few, many, or a class for clones that have expanded.

NA | TRBJ1-1 | NA | TRBV10-3 | CAISESRDKAFF | TGTGCCATCAGTGAGTCGCGAGATAAAGCTTTCTTT
TRBD2 | TRBJ2-3 | NA | TRBV13 | CASSQLAGDTDTQYF | TGTGCCAGCAGCCAACTAGCGGGAGACACAGATACGCAGTATTTT
NA | TRBJ2-5 | NA | TRBV12-5 | CASGLVIGETQYF | TGTGCTAGTGGTTTGGTCATTGGAGAGACCCAGTACTTC
TRBD1 | TRBJ2-7 | few | TRBV9 | CASSAAGQGYEQYF | TGTGCCAGCAGCGCAGCGGGACAGGGCTACGAGCAGTACTTC
NA | TRBJ2-1 | NA | TRBV5-4 | CASSLGPGEQFF | TGTGCCAGCAGCCTCGGCCCGGGGGAGCAGTTCTTC
NA | TRBJ2-1 | NA | TRBV6-4 | CASSDSTLPRNEQFF | TGTGCCAGCAGTGACTCGACCCTTCCCCGCAATGAGCAGTTCTTC
TRBD1 | TRBJ2-5 | NA | TRBV7-9 | CASSLRQGARETQYF | TGTGCCAGCAGCCTAAGACAGGGGGCACGGGAGACCCAGTACTTC
NA | TRBJ1-4 | NA | TRBV4-2 | CASSHVRRKDNEKLFF | TGTGCCAGCAGCCACGTTCGACGCAAAGATAATGAAAAACTGTTTTTT
TRBD2 | TRBJ2-2 | NA | TRBV19 | CATSLAGAGELFF | TGTGCCACGTCACTAGCGGGAGCCGGGGAGCTGTTTTTT
NA | TRBJ2-7 | NA | TRBV9 | CASSVGWTEGRHEQYF | TGTGCCAGCAGCGTAGGATGGACGGAGGGCCGTCACGAGCAGTACTTC
NA | TRBJ2-1 | NA | TRBV6-6 | CASEAGAEQFF | TGTGCCAGCGAGGCGGGGGCTGAGCAGTTCTTC
NA | TRBJ1-1 | NA | TRBV27 | CASSSQGLVTEAFF | TGTGCCAGCAGTTCACAGGGTCTGGTCACTGAAGCTTTCTTT
NA | TRBJ2-1 | NA | TRBV5-6 | CASSLYGSSYNEQFF | TGTGCCAGCAGCTTGTACGGGAGCTCCTACAATGAGCAGTTCTTC
TRBD1 | TRBJ2-7 | once | TRBV9 | CASSITGDPYEQYF | TGTGCCAGCAGCATTACAGGGGATCCCTACGAGCAGTACTTC
NA | TRBJ2-1 | few | TRBV6-4 | CASSAGEAHNEQFF | TGTGCCAGCAGTGCGGGTGAGGCACACAATGAGCAGTTCTTC
NA | TRBJ2-7 | NA | TRBV7-9 | CASSLGPRDFSYEQYF | TGTGCCAGCAGCTTAGGCCCCCGGGACTTCTCCTACGAGCAGTACTTC
TRBD1 | TRBJ2-2 | NA | TRBV6-4 | CASSDGQGAGELFF | TGTGCCAGCAGTGACGGACAGGGGGCCGGGGAGCTGTTTTTT
TRBD1 | TRBJ1-5 | NA | TRBV5-6 | CASSLKPGQGNQPQHF | TGTGCCAGCAGCTTAAAACCGGGACAGGGCAATCAGCCCCAGCATTTT
TRBD2 | TRBJ2-7 | NA | TRBV5-1 | CASSPGLAVSSYEQYF | TGCGCCAGCAGCCCGGGACTAGCGGTAAGCTCCTACGAGCAGTACTTC
NA | TRBJ2-7 | NA | TRBV6-1 | CASISRRAEQYF | TGTGCCAGCATCTCCCGGCGGGCCGAGCAGTACTTC
NA | TRBJ2-7 | few | TRBV13 | CASSQGGEQYF | TGTGCCAGCAGCCAAGGGGGAGAGCAGTACTTC
TRBD1 | TRBJ1-1 | NA | TRBV4-1 | CASSHRTGGTNTEAFF | TGCGCCAGCAGCCACAGGACAGGGGGCACGAACACTGAAGCTTTCTTT
NA | TRBJ2-2 | NA | TRBV6-5 | CASSYSTQNTGELFF | TGTGCCAGCAGTTACAGCACCCAGAACACCGGGGAGCTGTTTTTT
NA | TRBJ2-7 | NA | TRBV19 | CASSMTLTYEQYF | TGTGCCAGTAGTATGACCTTAACCTACGAGCAGTACTTC
NA | TRBJ2-7 | NA | TRBV30 | CAWSVRVAARSYEQYF | TGTGCCTGGAGTGTACGGGTGGCAGCGAGGAGCTACGAGCAGTACTTC
TRBD1 | TRBJ1-1 | NA | TRBV4-3 | CASSQDTGDTEAFF | TGCGCCAGCAGCCAAGATACAGGGGACACTGAAGCTTTCTTT
NA | TRBJ1-3 | NA | TRBV9 | CASGYSAGGMQGNTIYF | TGTGCCAGCGGCTATTCGGCTGGGGGGATGCAAGGAAACACCATATATTTT
NA | TRBJ2-7 | NA | TRBV27 | CASSPSLGGYEQYF | TGTGCCAGCAGTCCTTCCTTGGGGGGCTACGAGCAGTACTTC
NA | TRBJ2-7 | NA | TRBV7-9 | CASSSNSEGMDEQYF | TGTGCCAGCAGCTCAAACAGTGAGGGGATGGACGAGCAGTACTTC
NA | TRBJ2-3 | NA | TRBV6-4 | CASSDRGTDTQYF | TGTGCCAGCAGTGACAGGGGCACAGATACGCAGTATTTT
TRBD1 | TRBJ1-1 | NA | TRBV7-8 | CASSLSRGQTEAFF | TGTGCCAGCAGCTTAAGCAGGGGGCAAACTGAAGCTTTCTTT
TRBD2 | TRBJ2-2 | few | TRBV10-2 | CASSETSGDTGELFF | TGCGCCAGCAGTGAAACTAGCGGTGACACCGGGGAGCTGTTTTTT
TRBD1 | TRBJ2-7 | NA | TRBV6-5 | CASRGGAYEQYF | TGTGCCAGCAGAGGGGGCGCTTACGAGCAGTACTTC
NA | TRBJ2-1 | NA | TRBV19 | CASSPSPSDLFNEQFF | TGTGCCAGTAGTCCTAGCCCCTCGGACTTGTTTAATGAGCAGTTCTTC
TRBD2 | TRBJ2-1 | NA | TRBV27 | CASSLGREGLPNNEQFF | TGTGCCAGCAGTTTAGGTCGGGAGGGACTACCCAACAATGAGCAGTTCTTC
NA | TRBJ1-2 | NA | TRBV9 | CASSVGSETTSYGYTF | TGTGCCAGCAGCGTAGGATCCGAGACAACTAGCTATGGCTACACCTTC
TRBD1 | TRBJ1-1 | NA | TRBV10-1 | CASSVGTGFNSEAFF | TGCGCCAGCAGTGTCGGGACAGGGTTTAATTCTGAAGCTTTCTTT
TRBD1 | TRBJ2-7 | NA | TRBV6-6 | CASSLSPDRDGEQYF | TGTGCCAGCAGTCTCTCCCCGGACAGGGATGGCGAGCAGTACTTC
NA | TRBJ2-7 | few | TRBV7-2 | CASSSSSYEQYF | TGTGCCAGCAGCTCCTCCTCGTACGAGCAGTACTTC
TRBD1 | TRBJ2-2 | NA | TRBV13 | CASSPGTGGPGELFF | TGTGCCAGCAGCCCCGGGACAGGGGGCCCCGGGGAGCTGTTTTTT